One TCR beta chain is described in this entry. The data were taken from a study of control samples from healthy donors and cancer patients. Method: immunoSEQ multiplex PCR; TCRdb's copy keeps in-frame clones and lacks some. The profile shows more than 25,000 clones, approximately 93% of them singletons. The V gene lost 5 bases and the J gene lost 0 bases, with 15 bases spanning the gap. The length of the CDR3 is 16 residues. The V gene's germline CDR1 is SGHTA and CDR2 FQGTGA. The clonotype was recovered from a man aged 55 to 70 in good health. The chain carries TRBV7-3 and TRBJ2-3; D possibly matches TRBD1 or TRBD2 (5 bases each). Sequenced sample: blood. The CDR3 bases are TGTGCCAGCAGCCTCATGGGACCAACTAGCACAGATACGCAGTATTTT. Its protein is CASSLMGPTSTDTQYF.